The source of this TCR beta chain is a study of CD8+ T cells in alopecia areata. Study summary: At a dose of 5 to 10 mg twice daily, oral tofacitinib was given to treated patients.

The treatment: oral pan-JAK inhibitor, 5-10 mg twice daily. Obtained from alopecia areata patients were lesional scalp punch biopsies along with peripheral blood. Extracted from the samples, RNA was reverse transcribed into cDNA to serve as the sequencing template. Data came from immunoSEQ multiplex PCR; TCRdb stores just in-frame clones and leaves some out. This sample yields more than 95,000 clones, of which over 60% are seen a single time; 5% to 7% belongs to the top ten. The source is a human donor with alopecia areata. The material sequenced was CD4+ T cells sorted from blood, taken at week 4, from a patient treated with tofacitinib.

The CDR3 sequence is CASSSLRTGRTDTQYF. In DNA form, the CDR3 reads TGTGCCAGCAGTTCCCTAAGGACAGGGAGGACAGATACGCAGTATTTT. This rearrangement joins TRBV27 to TRBJ2-3, with 8 bases matching TRBD1. CDR3 length equals 16 residues. Germline V lookup: CDR1 MNHEY, CDR2 SMNVEV (reference sequence). The V segment lost 4 bases and the J segment 3 bases; nucleotides outside the gene matches: 9.